The 18 T cell receptor beta chains below all came from one sample that was sequenced in a study of CD8 T cells in ankylosing spondylitis. TCRdb redid the calling of the 5' RACE reads with MiXCR, one entry per CDR3 protein. The sample has 40,000 or so distinct CDR3 sequences; 10% are singletons. The sequenced sample was blood, either unsorted or a sorted T cell fraction (not recorded which). The receptors come from a male donor with ankylosing spondylitis or in good health (not recorded which).

This clonotype occurred many times. The V call is TRBV6-5, the J call TRBJ2-3; D is unclear. CDR3 length equals 16 residues. Trimming took off 0 bases at V and 3 bases at J, with 13 bases between the two ends. Germline loops: CDR1 MNHEY, CDR2 SVGAGI. The chain's CDR3 is CASSYSFGVATDTQYF. DNA of the CDR3: TGTGCCAGCAGTTACTCGTTCGGAGTTGCGACAGATACGCAGTATTTT.

The sample holds many counts of this clonotype. The V gene is TRBV5-6, the J gene TRBJ1-1, with TRBD1 as a possible D gene (5 bases). Trimming cost V 4 bases and J 4 bases, with 14 bases left between them. Germline V gene sequence: CDR1 SGHDT, CDR2 YYEEEE. This CDR3 is 14 amino acids long. CDR3 sequence (DNA): TGTGCCAGCAGCCAACTCAGGGACTTCACTGAAGCTTTCTTT. This gives the protein CASSQLRDFTEAFF.

The genes are TRBV6-1 and TRBJ2-7; no reliable D call. Looked up from germline, CDR1 is MNHNS and CDR2 is SASEGT. V was clipped by 2 bases and J by 5 bases, with 10 bases between them. CDR3 length: 13 amino acids. The CDR3 region has the DNA TGTGCCAGCAGTGAATCGGTTCGGAACGAGCAGTACTTC. This gives the protein CASSESVRNEQYF.

This clonotype was observed at least ten times. The CDR3: CASSLDHQIAGYEQYF. The DNA for the CDR3 is TGTGCCAGCAGCTTAGACCACCAGATTGCGGGCTACGAGCAGTACTTC. The chain has TRBV7-6 and TRBJ2-7; possible D gene TRBD2, 5 bases. Germline V lookup: CDR1 SGHVS, CDR2 FNYEAQ. V lost 1 base and J lost 3, with 16 bases in between. The CDR3 has 16 amino acids.

This clonotype has a count of ten or more. V is TRBV4-1 and J is TRBJ1-5, with D possibly being TRBD1 (6 bases). CDR1 and CDR2 (germline): MGHRA, YSYEKL. Trimming pared 0 bases from V and 3 bases from J, leaving 12 bases between. This CDR3 is built from 16 residues. CDR3 DNA sequence: TGCGCCAGCAGCCAAGAGGGAGGGGGAAACAATCAGCCCCAGCATTTT. Its translation is CASSQEGGGNNQPQHF.

This clonotype was observed at least ten times. The genes are TRBV20-1 and TRBJ2-7, with 11 bases aligning to TRBD2. V dropped 4 bases and J dropped 4; count of bases not matched to a gene: 6. This CDR3 spans 14 amino acids. Germline-derived CDR1 and CDR2 are DFQATT and SNEGSKA (reference sequence). Here the CDR3 reads CSAKYSGRVYEQYF. CDR3 in DNA: TGCAGTGCTAAATATAGCGGGAGGGTTTACGAGCAGTACTTC.

DNA of the CDR3: TGTGCCAGCAGCTTCGCCGTCGGGATGACAGATACGCAGTATTTT. It is translated as CASSFAVGMTDTQYF. The chain links TRBV5-8 to TRBJ2-3, with TRBD2 as a possible D gene (5 bases). V lost 2 bases and J lost 3, with 13 bases in between. The CDR3 is 15 amino acids. Germline V gene lookup returns CDR1 SGHTS and CDR2 YDEGEE.

This clonotype was found many times. The CDR3 spells CASSLARVNEQFF. The DNA of the CDR3 is TGTGCCAGCAGCTTAGCCAGGGTAAATGAGCAGTTCTTC. This rearrangement joins TRBV7-2 to TRBJ2-1, with D possibly TRBD1 on 5 matching bases. V was cut by 0 bases and J by 7 bases, with 7 bases left in between. CDR1 SGHTA and CDR2 FQGNSA come from the germline V gene. The CDR3 covers 13 residues.

This clonotype appeared many times. This chain uses TRBV12-3 or TRBV12-4 with TRBJ2-1; D is possibly TRBD2 (5 bases). V was pared by 5 bases and J by 7 bases, with 12 bases between. The CDR3 runs 13 residues. CDR3 nucleotide sequence: TGTGCCAGCAGTCTGCTGATAGCGAATGAGCAGTTCTTC. Encoded protein: CASSLLIANEQFF.

J is TRBJ1-1 and V is TRBV5-1; no reliable D call. The CDR3 sequence is 14 residues long. V gave up 0 bases and J gave up 5 bases, with 11 bases separating them. In germline, CDR1 is SGHRS, CDR2 YFSETQ. The CDR3 DNA reads TGCGCCAGCAGCTTGGAAGGGTTTGTGACTGAAGCTTTCTTT. Translation gives CASSLEGFVTEAFF.

In this sample, this clonotype turned up many times. The chain couples TRBV12-3 or TRBV12-4 to TRBJ1-1; D not resolved. The CDR3 length is 13 residues. V lost 6 bases to trimming and J lost 0 bases, with 8 bases between them. CDR3 nucleotide sequence: TGTGCCAGCAGGGCCAGGATGAACACTGAAGCTTTCTTT. Its protein product is CASRARMNTEAFF.

This clonotype was found a few times. The chain has TRBV4-2 and TRBJ2-4; D gene uncertain. This CDR3 has 15 residues. V was cut by 1 base and J by 0 bases, with 7 bases left in between. CDR1 is LGHNA, CDR2 YNFKEQ, per germline. CDR3 nucleotides: TGTGCCAGCAGCCAAGGCGCCATAGCCAAAAACATTCAGTACTTC. Its translation is CASSQGAIAKNIQYF.

This clonotype was seen many times. The V gene is TRBV5-1, the J gene TRBJ2-1; no clear D gene. The CDR3 is made up of 12 amino acids. Germline assignment: CDR1 SGHRS and CDR2 YFSETQ. Trimming took 7 bases from V and 5 from J, leaving 10 bases between them. Here the CDR3 DNA reads TGCGCCAGCCAGCAGGATAACAATGAGCAGTTCTTC. The encoded protein is CASQQDNNEQFF. Full variable domain (missing parts from reference TRBV5-1 and TRBJ2-1): KAGVTQTPRYLIKTRGQQVTLSCSPISGHRSVSWYQQTPGQGLQFLFEYFSETQRNKGNFPGRFSGRQFSNSRSEMNVSTLELGDSALYLCASQQDNNEQFFGPGTRLTVL.

This rearrangement joins TRBV6-1 to TRBJ1-2; no clear D gene. V lost 3 bases and J 4 bases, leaving 12 bases between the germline ends. There are 14 residues in the CDR3. Germline CDR1 is MNHNS and CDR2 is SASEGT. The chain's CDR3 is CASSEPRNRYGYTF. The CDR3 DNA reads as TGTGCCAGCAGTGAGCCGAGAAACCGCTATGGCTACACCTTC.

This clonotype was counted a few times. The J gene is TRBJ2-7, the V gene TRBV19, with TRBD1 matching 7 bases. The CDR3 is made up of 15 amino acids. The J segment lost 3 bases and the V segment lost 6 bases, leaving 11 bases of the junction unmatched. The germline gives CDR1 LNHDA, CDR2 SQIVND (reference sequence). The CDR3: CASSLQTGDYYEQYF. DNA for the CDR3: TGTGCCAGTAGCCTTCAAACAGGGGATTACTACGAGCAGTACTTC.

This clonotype was detected ten times or more. The chain combines TRBV7-3 with TRBJ2-3; D perhaps matches TRBD1 (5 bases). CDR1 and CDR2 from the germline V gene are SGHTA and FQGTGA. V dropped 2 bases and J dropped 6 bases, with 18 bases sitting between them. This CDR3 region has 16 residues. The CDR3 coding sequence is TGTGCCAGCAGCTTAGCGCCAGGGCGGTCAGGGGATACGCAGTATTTT. This encodes CASSLAPGRSGDTQYF. The full variable domain, rest sourced from reference TRBV7-3 and TRBJ2-3, is GAGVSQTPSNKVTEKGKYVELRCDPISGHTALYWYRQSLGQGPEFLIYFQGTGAADDSGLPNDRFFAVRPEGSVSTLKIQRTERGDSAVYLCASSLAPGRSGDTQYFGPGTRLTVL.

The chain links TRBV9 to TRBJ2-5, with unresolved D. Trimming took off 1 base at V and 1 base at J, with 8 bases between the two ends. CDR3 length equals 14 residues. The germline V gene has CDR1 SGDLS and CDR2 YYNGEE. The CDR3 here is CASSVKPAQETQYF. CDR3 nucleotides: TGTGCCAGCAGCGTAAAACCAGCCCAAGAGACCCAGTACTTC.

This clonotype was recorded at least ten times. The chain joins TRBV29-1 to TRBJ2-3, with 7 bases aligning to TRBD2. J gave up 2 bases and V 3 bases, and 2 bases lay outside the gene matches. The germline V gene encodes CDR1 SQVTM and CDR2 ANQGSEA. The CDR3 runs to 13 residues. The CDR3 nucleotides are TGCAGCGTTGAGCGGGGGACCACAGATACGCAGTATTTT. This sequence encodes CSVERGTTDTQYF.